The clone carrying this TCR beta chain was observed once. The antigen remains unidentified. Germline CDR1 and CDR2: LGHNA and YNFKEQ. The CDR3 is 14 amino acids. The V end was cut by 1 base, the J end by 4 bases, with 10 bases between. It was with 60 Vbeta and 13 Jbeta primers that the PCR ran. Sequencing was performed with immunoSEQ multiplex PCR; in TCRdb, only in-frame clones are kept and a portion is missing. Here the sample spans approximately 240,000 clones, about 89% being singletons. This specimen comes from a study of cytomegalovirus exposure and HLA in healthy donors. Study background: The Caucasian-associated ancestry cluster held around four fifths of around 380 genotyped donors.

Samples came from healthy bone marrow donors. Study-level results: Highest at DRB1 and lowest at HLA-C, TCR association rates differed among HLA loci in a later analysis. Reported results showed that the classifier diagnosed cytomegalovirus status with high specificity and sensitivity.

Sequencing was done on a sample of PBMCs. The chain combines TRBV4-2 with TRBJ1-2, with a tentative D call TRBD1 (6 bases). This clonotype was obtained from a woman aged 18 to 35 in good health and CMV-seronegative. CDR3 sequence reads: CASSQGGGGYGYTF. The CDR3 region has the DNA TGTGCCAGCAGCCAAGGGGGAGGGGGCTATGGCTACACCTTC.